This T cell receptor beta chain was recorded in a study of CD8 T cells in ankylosing spondylitis. Points from the study as a whole: Typical of ankylosing spondylitis blood, it appeared, was a TCR beta motif of under 10 highly homologous variants. Significantly higher representation of disease-linked clones was reported for matched ankylosing spondylitis synovial fluid.

Germline CDR1 is SGHRS and CDR2 is YFSETQ. The CDR3 loop spans 13 amino acids. With 5 bases removed from V and 9 bases from J, the gap between germline ends came to 15 bases. This clonotype has only a few counts. Its antigen is unknown. As the method for making TCR beta libraries, quantitative 5'-RACE with molecular barcodes was used. TCRdb called the 5' RACE reads again in MiXCR, with one record for every CDR3 protein. The sample carries about 540,000 distinct CDR3 sequences, roughly 13% recorded once. This clonotype originated in a male donor with ankylosing spondylitis. The gene calls are TRBV5-1 and TRBJ2-1; perhaps D is TRBD1 or TRBD2 (5 bases each). Specimen: blood, either unsorted or a sorted T cell fraction (not recorded which). CDR3 sequence reads: CASRMGEEGEQFF. DNA for the CDR3: TGCGCCAGCAGGATGGGGGAAGAGGGTGAGCAGTTCTTC. The full variable domain, in which reference TRBV5-1 and TRBJ2-1 provide the parts outside the CDR3, is KAGVTQTPRYLIKTRGQQVTLSCSPISGHRSVSWYQQTPGQGLQFLFEYFSETQRNKGNFPGRFSGRQFSNSRSEMNVSTLELGDSALYLCASRMGEEGEQFFGPGTRLTVL.